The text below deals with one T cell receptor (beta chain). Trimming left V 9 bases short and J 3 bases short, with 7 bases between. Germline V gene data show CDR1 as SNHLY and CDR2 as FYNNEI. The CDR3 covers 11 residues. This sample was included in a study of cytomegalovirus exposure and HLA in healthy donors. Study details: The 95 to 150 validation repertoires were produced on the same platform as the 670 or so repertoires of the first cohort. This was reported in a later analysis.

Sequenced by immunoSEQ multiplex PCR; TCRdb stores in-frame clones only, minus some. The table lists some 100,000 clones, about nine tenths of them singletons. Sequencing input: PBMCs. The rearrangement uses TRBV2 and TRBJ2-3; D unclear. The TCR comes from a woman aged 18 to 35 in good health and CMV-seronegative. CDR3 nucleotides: TGTGCCAGTTCTGCGACAGATACGCAGTATTTT. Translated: CASSATDTQYF.